Shown below are 9 T cell receptor beta chains from a single sample sequenced in a study of T cell repertoires in cytomegalovirus infection. In TCRdb, the reads were re-called with MiXCR into one record per CDR3 protein. The top ten clones hold roughly 12% of a sample with about 920,000 distinct CDR3 sequences, under 40% of them seen once. No antigen has been assigned to these receptors. Sequencing was performed on cultured CD8+ T cells from PBMCs, taken from culture after CMV antigen stimulation. All receptors derive from a human donor in good health (CMV status not recorded). Some clones in this sample may be carry-over from other donors' samples.

This chain joins TRBV12-3 or TRBV12-4 and TRBJ2-7; 12 positions match TRBD2. This CDR3 contains 14 residues. The trim removed 8 bases at V and 8 bases at J, leaving 10 bases unmatched. CDR3 nucleotides: TGTGCCAGCTATACTCCGACTAGCGGGGGACAGCAGTACTTC. Its translation: CASYTPTSGGQQYF.

Comments on this clonotype: This could be a read error, since a much larger clone is one nucleotide away. The rearrangement joins TRBV7-2 to TRBJ1-2, with D perhaps matching TRBD1 (6 bases). The CDR3 is 11 residues long. V was shortened by 4 bases and J by 10 bases, with 10 bases between the two germline ends. Germline V gene lookup returns CDR1 SGHTA and CDR2 FQGNSA. CDR3 sequence reads: CASSYRDDYTF. The CDR3 DNA sequence: TGTGCCAGCAGCTACAGGGATGACTACACCTTC. The full variable domain, completed using reference TRBV7-2 and TRBJ1-2, is GAGVSQSPSNKVTEKGKDVELRCDPISGHTALYWYRQSLGQGLEFLIYFQGNSAPDKSGLPSDRFSAERTGGSVSTLTIQRTQQEDSAVYLCASSYRDDYTFGSGTRLTVV.

This clonotype occurred a few times. V and J are TRBV15 and TRBJ1-6, with 8 bases identical to TRBD1. After removal of 8 bases from V and 6 bases from J, the junction contained 6 bases not matched to a gene. Germline CDR1 is LNHNV and CDR2 is YYDKDF (reference sequence). The CDR3 contains 14 residues. CDR3 sequence (DNA): TGTGCCACCGGACGGGACAGGAGTAATTCACCCCTCCACTTT. It encodes CATGRDRSNSPLHF.

The CDR3 is CANSSTGVGVNYGYTF. CDR3 in DNA: TGTGCCAACAGCTCGACAGGGGTCGGGGTTAACTATGGCTACACCTTC. The J gene is TRBJ1-2, the V gene TRBV12-3 or TRBV12-4; 8 bases align to TRBD1. Trimming at V came to 10 bases and at J to 1 base, leaving 14 bases not matched to a gene. This CDR3 is 16 amino acids long.

The CDR3 bases are TGCAGCGCCGAAGGGACAGGGGACTACAATGAGCAGTTCTTC. Translating it yields CSAEGTGDYNEQFF. The V call is TRBV29-1, the J call TRBJ2-1, with 10 bases lining up with TRBD1. The CDR3 totals 14 residues. Germline V gene sequence: CDR1 SQVTM, CDR2 ANQGSEA. The V gene end was trimmed by 7 bases and the J gene end by 3 bases; junction bases not matched to a gene: 6.

In this sample, this clonotype turned up a few times. This chain joins TRBV2 and TRBJ2-7; 8 nucleotides align to TRBD2. CDR3 size: 15 residues. V dropped 1 base and J dropped 2; count of bases not matched to a gene: 4. The V gene's germline CDR1 is SNHLY and CDR2 FYNNEI. The DNA for the CDR3 is TGTGCCAGCAGTGAAGAGCCAGCGGGGGCCTACGAGCAGTACTTC. This gives the protein CASSEEPAGAYEQYF.

The table lists this clonotype with a few counts. V usage is TRBV7-8 and J usage is TRBJ1-4, with 7 bases lining up with TRBD1. Germline loops: CDR1 SGHVS, CDR2 FQNEAQ. The CDR3 runs 12 residues. Trimming took 3 bases from V and 11 from J; bases not matched to a gene: 3. CDR3 in DNA: TGTGCCAGCAGCTTTGACAGGGATAAACTGTTTTTT. This encodes CASSFDRDKLFF.

This clonotype was observed a handful of times. This rearrangement joins TRBV11-2 to TRBJ2-7, with TRBD2 matching 9 bases. CDR1 SGHAT and CDR2 FQNNGV come from the germline V gene. The CDR3 totals 13 residues. With 8 bases clipped from V and 1 base from J, the junction kept 3 bases outside the gene matches. In DNA, the CDR3 is TGTGCCAGCGGACTAGCGTCTTCCTACGAGCAGTACTTC. Protein sequence: CASGLASSYEQYF. The whole variable domain, filled in from reference TRBV11-2 and TRBJ2-7, reads EAGVAQSPRYKIIEKRQSVAFWCNPISGHATLYWYQQILGQGPKLLIQFQNNGVVDDSQLPKDRFSAERLKGVDSTLKIQPAKLEDSAVYLCASGLASSYEQYFGPGTRLTVT.

The CDR3 spells CASSQESDNRRFF. For the CDR3, the DNA is TGTGCCAGCAGCCAAGAAAGCGACAACCGGAGGTTCTTC. The chain carries TRBV14 and TRBJ2-1; no clear D. The V and J ends lost 0 bases and 15 bases respectively, with 15 bases between them. The CDR3 has 13 residues. Germline CDR1 and CDR2: SGHDN and FVKESK.